Reported below is one T cell receptor (beta chain). What this receptor recognizes is not known. There are no base qualities to consult, and no much larger clone falls within one base. This specimen comes from a study of shared clonotypes between healthy human individuals (dated by TCRdb to the early 2020s). For the wider study: A couple of women and a few men aged 18 to 49 years were included in the cohort. For each donor, three plates each were used for CD4 naive and CD4 memory, two plates were used for CD8 naive, and one plate was used for CD8 memory. To estimate repertoire size and how much clonotypes are shared between individuals, the study performed deep sequencing of blood TCR repertoires from a handful of healthy adults. To increase sequencing depth and limit assay-specific biases, different laboratories used diverse techniques to prepare libraries and sequence TCR repertoires. Leukapheresis yielded between about 0.85 and 9 billion PBMCs per donor.

Cut back by 3 bases and 0 bases, the V and J ends lie 11 bases apart. In the germline V gene (reference sequence), CDR1 corresponds to PRHDT and CDR2 to FYEKMQ. The CDR3 spans 16 residues, from the cysteine through the phenylalanine. Of the read, only the CDR3 DNA is kept; its 48 bases are in frame from base 1. Donors were healthy HIV-negative adults with no recently reported acute infections or vaccinations. Every donor was a Caucasian adult residing in Nashville, Tennessee, USA. CD4+ T cells were enriched by magnetic negative selection, after which naive cells were positively selected on CD45RA and the negative fraction was taken as the memory subset. After blood collection by leukapheresis, PBMCs were isolated using Ficoll-Histopaque density gradient centrifugation and then cryopreserved in the vapor phase of liquid nitrogen. Analytical flow cytometry was used to check the purity and quantity of every magnetically sorted T cell population. Each sorted fraction had its genomic DNA isolated and then quantified by UV absorbance on a Nanodrop 2000c.

What the authors observed across the whole study: Even with the large sequencing depth, rarefaction of the sorted-subset datasets indicated that sequencing was incomplete. Sampling was limited to blood, and TCR repertoires in tissue likely differ from TCR repertoires in blood. The genetic and exposure-history diversity represented was limited by the small number of donors. Estimated clonotype richness was generally larger for naive than for memory subsets. Pairwise subsampling indicated that sequencing depth was expected to affect the degree of clonotype sharing among donors. Higher generation probabilities were observed for clonotypes shared by all four sorted-subset donors than for non-shared clonotypes. Sharing across a few donors was observed for about 5% of naive CD4, over 3% of naive CD8, 2.3% of memory CD4, and about 0.38% of memory CD8 clonotypes.

Using the deep immunoSEQ assay, multiplex PCR amplified TCR CDR3 regions from genomic DNA. Genomic DNA extracted from each cell subset was distributed evenly over all wells of several immunoSEQ 96-well plates, and each plate served as one replicate. For sorted subsets, each replicate PCR was loaded with about 0.2 ug genomic DNA, equivalent to approximately 33,000 T cell genomes. The purified libraries were quantified using a Qubit 3.0 fluorometer, sized with a Bioanalyzer 2100, and then quantified again using the KAPA Library Quantification kit. A separate single-read 150-cycle Illumina NextSeq 550 flow cell was used to sequence each immunoSEQ 96-well plate. Regarding the original processing steps: The immunoSEQ output contained only junctional sequences without quality scores, so filtering could not match that applied to full-length reads. To assign V/J genes and CDR3, sequences were annotated against IMGT germline references using PyIR, a Python wrapper for IgBLAST v1.9. Reads were removed for weak V/J assignments (E-value above 1e-6), missing CDR3, stop codons, out-of-frame junctions, or ambiguous translated residues. V3J clonotypes were defined by identical inferred V gene, J gene, and CDR3 amino acid sequence. Percentage overlap between repertoires was computed as shared unique clonotypes divided by the size of the smaller repertoire. RTK rarefaction, the Chao1 estimator, and Recon v2.1 estimates of unobserved clonotypes were used to assess repertoire richness. OLGA was used to compute generation probabilities for all TCRbeta clonotypes that the gDNA method yielded from several donors. The source is immuneACCESS, and TCRdb retained only in-frame sequences with V and J called. Part of the clones is not carried over; for the studies checked, unresolved V genes explain less than half of this, and the remainder is unexplained. V and J calls plus clone size are reproduced from that table; the DNA served to infer D and trimming. In this sample the table shows roughly 1,500,000 clones, roughly 98% of which occur a single time. Of the sample, about 0.42% falls within the top ten clones.

The receptor was isolated from a man aged 30-40 years in good health. The chain uses TRBV13 and TRBJ1-4; no D gene can be assigned with confidence. Sequencing used naive CD4+ T cells sorted from blood. In light of the paper, this sample's cell subset or site label describes: CD45RA+ positively selected. The CDR3 protein is CASSFGRETTNEKLFF. The DNA sequence reads TGTGCCAGCAGCTTCGGCAGAGAGACAACTAATGAAAAACTGTTTTTT.